A selection of T cell receptor beta chains follows, all from one sample in a study of T cell responses to AZD1222 COVID-19 vaccine. The repertoire was sequenced with immunoSEQ multiplex PCR; TCRdb's copy has only in-frame clones and lacks some. The table shows roughly 120,000 clones, with about nine tenths occurring only once. Sequencing was performed on peripheral blood, taken on day 0 of AZD1222 vaccination. The receptors stem from an adult in good health. Each CDR3 is given with its conserved first and last residue. D genes are given only for firm matches. Some rows have no size entry. The others give once, few or many, or a class for an expanded clone.

V,size,D,J,DNA,CDR3
TRBV28,.,.,TRBJ2-7,TGTGCCAGCAGTTTACTGGTAGGGCCAAGCTCCTACGAGCAGTACTTC,CASSLLVGPSSYEQYF
TRBV28,.,.,TRBJ2-1,TGTGCCAGCAGTTTGGTTACGGTTGGGTCGTATGAGCAGTTCTTC,CASSLVTVGSYEQFF
TRBV3-1/TRBV3-2,few,.,TRBJ2-2,TGTGCCAGCAGCTACCAGGGCTCCGGAGTTAGATCGACCGGGGAGCTGTTTTTT,CASSYQGSGVRSTGELFF
TRBV5-1,.,TRBD2,TRBJ2-1,TGCGCCAGCAGGTACCCGACTAGCGGGGGCCTACACAATGAGCAGTTCTTC,CASRYPTSGGLHNEQFF
TRBV3-1/TRBV3-2,.,.,TRBJ2-3,TGTGCCAGCAGCCCAGCCTCCAGACTTGCGGGAATTAGCACAGATACGCAGTATTTT,CASSPASRLAGISTDTQYF
TRBV29-1,.,.,TRBJ1-2,TGCAGCGTTGATCGGCACGCGTTCTATGGCTACACCTTC,CSVDRHAFYGYTF
TRBV10-1,.,TRBD1,TRBJ2-7,TGCGCCAGCAGTGCAGGACAGGGGACCTACGAGCAGTACTTC,CASSAGQGTYEQYF
TRBV24-1,.,.,TRBJ2-7,TGTGCCACCAGTGATAGGGCCCGGACGGATACCTACGAGCAGTACTTC,CATSDRARTDTYEQYF
TRBV19,.,TRBD2,TRBJ2-5,TGTGCCAGTAGTTCCAGCGGGGCATGGGAGACCCAGTACTTC,CASSSSGAWETQYF
TRBV24-1,.,TRBD1,TRBJ1-1,TGTGCCACCAGAGGGACAGCTAAGAACACTGAAGCTTTCTTT,CATRGTAKNTEAFF
TRBV10-3,.,.,TRBJ1-5,TGTGCCATCGGGGGGGGGCCTGATCAGCCCCAGCATTTT,CAIGGGPDQPQHF
TRBV15,.,.,TRBJ1-1,TGTGCCACCAGCAGGGCCAGGAGGGGCGGCCCTGAAGCTTTCTTT,CATSRARRGGPEAFF
TRBV25-1,.,.,TRBJ2-1,TGTGCCAGCAGTTGGTCGACCCAGCAGTTCTTC,CASSWSTQQFF
TRBV19,.,.,TRBJ1-2,TGTGCCAGTAGCCCGACAGGAAATTATAACTATGGCTACACCTTC,CASSPTGNYNYGYTF
TRBV11-2,.,TRBD1,TRBJ1-4,TGTGCCAGCAGCTTAGATCCCGGGACAGGGGGTGAAAAACTGTTTTTT,CASSLDPGTGGEKLFF
TRBV11-2,.,.,TRBJ2-7,TGTGCCAGCAGCTTTTCTGACAGTACCTACGAGCAGTACTTC,CASSFSDSTYEQYF
TRBV10-2,.,.,TRBJ2-4,TGCGCCAGCAGTCCCAGGAGTAAGCTAGCCAAAAACATTCAGTACTTC,CASSPRSKLAKNIQYF
TRBV5-5,.,.,TRBJ1-6,TGTGCCAGCACCCACCAGACAGGCACTAATTCACCCCTCCACTTT,CASTHQTGTNSPLHF
TRBV28,.,.,TRBJ1-1,TGTGCCAGCAGTTTATTCAACATAGGGGGCACTGAAGCTTTCTTT,CASSLFNIGGTEAFF
TRBV18,once,.,TRBJ2-7,TGTGCCAGCTCACGCGGTGAGACCTACGAGCAGTACTTC,CASSRGETYEQYF
TRBV27,few,.,TRBJ1-4,TGTGCCAGCAGTCCTAACCGGGACGCCCTTGAAAAACTGTTTTTT,CASSPNRDALEKLFF
TRBV30,.,.,TRBJ1-1,TGTGCCTGGAGTGGCAGGGGGAACACTGAAGCTTTCTTT,CAWSGRGNTEAFF
TRBV19,.,TRBD1,TRBJ1-5,TGTGCCAGTCAGGACAGGGCCAATCAGCCCCAGCATTTT,CASQDRANQPQHF
TRBV19,.,.,TRBJ1-6,TGTGCCAGTAGTATTAGGGGTGTGAGAAATTCACCCCTCCACTTT,CASSIRGVRNSPLHF
TRBV6-5,.,.,TRBJ1-1,TGTGCCAGCAGTCCAGGAAACCCCAACACTGAAGCTTTCTTT,CASSPGNPNTEAFF
TRBV29-1,.,.,TRBJ1-5,TGCAGCGTTGGGACCTCAAATAGCAATCAGCCCCAGCATTTT,CSVGTSNSNQPQHF
TRBV5-5,once,.,TRBJ1-1,TGTGCCAGCAGCTTGGGAACTGAAGCTTTCTTT,CASSLGTEAFF
TRBV11-3,once,TRBD2,TRBJ2-2,TGTGCCAGCAGCTTAGGCGGGCTAGCGGTGATCAACACCGGGGAGCTGTTTTTT,CASSLGGLAVINTGELFF
TRBV29-1,once,.,TRBJ1-2,TGCAGCGTTGGTATTGGCTATGGCTACACCTTC,CSVGIGYGYTF
TRBV18,.,TRBD1,TRBJ2-7,TGTGCCAGCTCACCCCCCGGGGGGGGACAGGGGGTCTACGAGCAGTACTTC,CASSPPGGGQGVYEQYF
TRBV28,.,TRBD1,TRBJ2-7,TGTGCCAGCAGTTTAACAGGGGGGATCTACGAGCAGTACTTC,CASSLTGGIYEQYF
TRBV6-5,once,TRBD2,TRBJ2-2,TGTGCCAGCAGGGCCGGGACTAGAGATACCGGGGAGCTGTTTTTT,CASRAGTRDTGELFF
TRBV12-5,.,TRBD1,TRBJ1-6,TGTGCTAGTGGAACCGGACAGGGAAATAATTCACCCCTCCACTTT,CASGTGQGNNSPLHF
TRBV12-3/TRBV12-4,few,TRBD1,TRBJ1-1,TGTGCCAGCAGTTTATTGGGACAGGGGAAAGCTTTCTTT,CASSLLGQGKAFF
TRBV5-6,.,.,TRBJ1-5,TGTGCCAGCAGCTTGGCGGGGGATAGCAATCAGCCCCAGCATTTT,CASSLAGDSNQPQHF
TRBV19,.,.,TRBJ1-2,TGTGCCAGTAGTTACAGTAATAACTATGGCTACACCTTC,CASSYSNNYGYTF
TRBV29-1,.,.,TRBJ2-3,TGCAGCCCAGCCTATTTTAGCACAGATACGCAGTATTTT,CSPAYFSTDTQYF
TRBV28,.,.,TRBJ2-4,TGTGCCAGCAGGACCAATCGGGGCAAAAACATTCAGTACTTC,CASRTNRGKNIQYF
TRBV30,.,TRBD1,TRBJ2-1,TGTGCCTGGAAAGGGGCAGGGGGATCCCGGGAGCAGTTCTTC,CAWKGAGGSREQFF
TRBV30,.,.,TRBJ1-3,TGTGCCTGGGGGTCCCGGACAGTCTCTGGAAACACCATATATTTT,CAWGSRTVSGNTIYF
TRBV7-7,.,.,TRBJ2-1,TGTGCCAGCAGCCCGGGAATAGCGACAGATGAGCAGTTCTTC,CASSPGIATDEQFF
TRBV15,.,TRBD2,TRBJ2-2,TGTGCCACCAGCAGCTTAGGGGCAGTCCGGCTAGCGGGGAACACCGGGGAGCTGTTTTTT,CATSSLGAVRLAGNTGELFF
TRBV5-6,.,.,TRBJ1-4,TGTGCCAGCAGCTTGGCCCAACACTGGGATGAAAAACTGTTTTTT,CASSLAQHWDEKLFF
TRBV7-9,.,.,TRBJ1-2,TGTGCCAGCAGCTTAGACTATGGCTACACCTTC,CASSLDYGYTF
TRBV7-9,.,.,TRBJ1-5,TGTGCCAGCAGCTATTTAGCTCAGCCCCAGCATTTT,CASSYLAQPQHF
TRBV19,few,.,TRBJ1-5,TGTGCCAGTAGTATAGCCAGGATGAATCAGCCCCAGCATTTT,CASSIARMNQPQHF
TRBV10-2,.,.,TRBJ2-7,TGCGCCAGCATTTCAATGGTGAGCTCCTACGAGCAGTACTTC,CASISMVSSYEQYF
TRBV28,.,.,TRBJ1-5,TGTGCCAGCACTTTCGGCGGGCAGGGAGGAAAGCCCCAGCATTTT,CASTFGGQGGKPQHF
TRBV19,.,TRBD1,TRBJ1-2,TGTGCCAGTAGGGCCGGGACAGGGCTCCTCAACTATGGCTACACCTTC,CASRAGTGLLNYGYTF
TRBV7-8,once,.,TRBJ2-5,TGTGCCAGCAGCTTAAGGGAAGTCCGGCGAGGAGAGACCCAGTACTTC,CASSLREVRRGETQYF
TRBV5-6,.,.,TRBJ1-5,TGTGCCAGCAGCTGGGGGCTGACGCCCGTACAGCATTTT,CASSWGLTPVQHF
TRBV27,.,.,TRBJ1-5,TGTGCCAGCAGCCAGGGGACTCAGCCCCAGCATTTT,CASSQGTQPQHF